This is a list of T cell receptor beta chains from one sample in a study of T cell changes during pregnancy in multiple sclerosis. Sequencing used immunoSEQ multiplex PCR; TCRdb keeps in-frame clones, though not all of them. The sample yields tens of thousands of clones, about 93% seen once. The material was peripheral blood, obtained in the third trimester of pregnancy. Every receptor here comes from a female donor in good health, enrolled as a control in a pregnancy study. The CDR3 runs from the conserved cysteine through the conserved F or W. A D gene is named only where the DNA matches it firmly. Clone size, where shown, is once, few, many, or a class for clones that have expanded.

D gene: TRBD2; CDR3 length: 16; clone size: once; J gene: TRBJ2-1; V gene: TRBV2; CDR3 DNA: TGTGCCAGCAGTTCCCCCGTAGCGGGAAGACGAAATGAGCAGTTCTTC; CDR3 protein: CASSSPVAGRRNEQFF
D gene: .; CDR3 length: 13; clone size: .; J gene: TRBJ1-2; V gene: TRBV6-5; CDR3 DNA: TGTGCCAGCAGTTACTCGCGGGACGGCCTCTACACCTTC; CDR3 protein: CASSYSRDGLYTF
D gene: TRBD2; CDR3 length: 15; clone size: .; J gene: TRBJ2-1; V gene: TRBV6-4; CDR3 DNA: TGTGCCAGCAGTGAGGGGACTAGCGGGAGCAATGAGCAGTTCTTC; CDR3 protein: CASSEGTSGSNEQFF
D gene: TRBD1; CDR3 length: 13; clone size: .; J gene: TRBJ1-2; V gene: TRBV30; CDR3 DNA: TGTGCCTGGACAGAGGGACAGAAATATGGCTACACCTTC; CDR3 protein: CAWTEGQKYGYTF
D gene: TRBD1; CDR3 length: 15; clone size: .; J gene: TRBJ2-2; V gene: TRBV5-1; CDR3 DNA: TGCGCCAGCAGCTTGGGGACAGGGGGCGCAGGGCGGCTGTTTTTT; CDR3 protein: CASSLGTGGAGRLFF
D gene: TRBD1; CDR3 length: 13; clone size: .; J gene: TRBJ1-2; V gene: TRBV7-9; CDR3 DNA: TGTGCCAGCAGCCAGGGCCCAGGGGGTGGCTACACCTTC; CDR3 protein: CASSQGPGGGYTF
D gene: .; CDR3 length: 16; clone size: .; J gene: TRBJ1-2; V gene: TRBV6-5; CDR3 DNA: TGTGCCAGCAGTTACCAGGCCCTCTCCCTTAACTATGGCTACACCTTC; CDR3 protein: CASSYQALSLNYGYTF
D gene: .; CDR3 length: 16; clone size: .; J gene: TRBJ1-1; V gene: TRBV10-2; CDR3 DNA: TGCGCCAGCAGTGACTCTCAGGGCGGGGGTGACACTGAAGCTTTCTTT; CDR3 protein: CASSDSQGGGDTEAFF
D gene: .; CDR3 length: 16; clone size: .; J gene: TRBJ2-2; V gene: TRBV7-8; CDR3 DNA: TGTGCCAGCAGCTTATTCCGGGGGGCCAACACCGGGGAGCTGTTTTTT; CDR3 protein: CASSLFRGANTGELFF
D gene: .; CDR3 length: 13; clone size: .; J gene: TRBJ2-3; V gene: TRBV27; CDR3 DNA: TGTGCCAGCAGCCCAAGGGGAGGTTATACGCAGTATTTT; CDR3 protein: CASSPRGGYTQYF
D gene: .; CDR3 length: 14; clone size: .; J gene: TRBJ1-3; V gene: TRBV6-1; CDR3 DNA: TGTGCCAGCAGTCGGGGAGTTTCTGGAAACACCATATATTTT; CDR3 protein: CASSRGVSGNTIYF
D gene: .; CDR3 length: 15; clone size: once; J gene: TRBJ1-6; V gene: TRBV30; CDR3 DNA: TGTGCCTGGAGTCTTGGGGTACAGGGTGATTCACCCCTCCACTTT; CDR3 protein: CAWSLGVQGDSPLHF
D gene: .; CDR3 length: 16; clone size: .; J gene: TRBJ1-2; V gene: TRBV6-6; CDR3 DNA: TGTGCCAGCAGTTACTCGAATCCGGGACACCCCTCTGGCTACACCTTC; CDR3 protein: CASSYSNPGHPSGYTF
D gene: .; CDR3 length: 15; clone size: .; J gene: TRBJ1-2; V gene: TRBV2; CDR3 DNA: TGTGCCAGCCGACCCTCGACAGCCTCCAACTATGGCTACACCTTC; CDR3 protein: CASRPSTASNYGYTF
D gene: TRBD1; CDR3 length: 14; clone size: .; J gene: TRBJ1-1; V gene: TRBV7-9; CDR3 DNA: TGTGCCAGCAGCTGGACAGGGCATGGCACTGAAGCTTTCTTT; CDR3 protein: CASSWTGHGTEAFF
D gene: TRBD1; CDR3 length: 16; clone size: once; J gene: TRBJ2-3; V gene: TRBV9; CDR3 DNA: TGTGCCAGCAGCGCCCCGATAACAGGGGGCACAGATACGCAGTATTTT; CDR3 protein: CASSAPITGGTDTQYF
D gene: TRBD2; CDR3 length: 16; clone size: .; J gene: TRBJ2-1; V gene: TRBV28; CDR3 DNA: TGTGCCAGCACTTCTAGCGGGAGGGCCGGTAGAGATGAGCAGTTCTTC; CDR3 protein: CASTSSGRAGRDEQFF
D gene: TRBD2; CDR3 length: 16; clone size: once; J gene: TRBJ2-1; V gene: TRBV25-1; CDR3 DNA: TGTGCCAGCAGTGAACCAGGGGCTAGCGGGAGGACTGAGCAGTTCTTC; CDR3 protein: CASSEPGASGRTEQFF
D gene: .; CDR3 length: 15; clone size: once; J gene: TRBJ2-3; V gene: TRBV5-4; CDR3 DNA: TGTGCCAGCACCAGAGAGAAAGGGGCAACTGATACGCAGTATTTT; CDR3 protein: CASTREKGATDTQYF
D gene: TRBD2; CDR3 length: 17; clone size: few; J gene: TRBJ2-2; V gene: TRBV9; CDR3 DNA: TGTGCCAGCAGCGTAGGAATCCTAGCGGCGAACACCGGGGAGCTGTTTTTT; CDR3 protein: CASSVGILAANTGELFF
D gene: .; CDR3 length: 15; clone size: .; J gene: TRBJ2-7; V gene: TRBV4-1; CDR3 DNA: TGCGCCAGCAGCCAGTACGAAGGGGACTCCTACGAGCAGTACTTC; CDR3 protein: CASSQYEGDSYEQYF
D gene: .; CDR3 length: 13; clone size: .; J gene: TRBJ2-1; V gene: TRBV2; CDR3 DNA: TGTGCCAGCAGTGTTAGTGCCCTGAATGAGCAGTTCTTC; CDR3 protein: CASSVSALNEQFF
D gene: .; CDR3 length: 14; clone size: .; J gene: TRBJ1-4; V gene: TRBV10-3; CDR3 DNA: TGTGCCATCAACCGAGGGGGGGCCGAAGAAAAACTGTTTTTT; CDR3 protein: CAINRGGAEEKLFF
D gene: .; CDR3 length: 15; clone size: .; J gene: TRBJ1-4; V gene: TRBV7-9; CDR3 DNA: TGTGCCAGCAGCTCGGGATCTTCGACTAATGAAAAACTGTTTTTT; CDR3 protein: CASSSGSSTNEKLFF
D gene: TRBD1; CDR3 length: 14; clone size: .; J gene: TRBJ2-7; V gene: TRBV5-5; CDR3 DNA: TGTGCCAGCAGCGTGGACAGGGGTCCCTACGAGCAGTACTTC; CDR3 protein: CASSVDRGPYEQYF
D gene: TRBD2; CDR3 length: 18; clone size: .; J gene: TRBJ2-6; V gene: TRBV7-9; CDR3 DNA: TGTGCCAGCAGCGAAACTAGCGGGGGAAGCTCTGGGGCCAACGTCCTGACTTTC; CDR3 protein: CASSETSGGSSGANVLTF
D gene: TRBD2; CDR3 length: 17; clone size: .; J gene: TRBJ2-5; V gene: TRBV4-1; CDR3 DNA: TGCGCCAGCAGACCAACGGGACTAGCGGCCCACGGGGAGACCCAGTACTTC; CDR3 protein: CASRPTGLAAHGETQYF
D gene: TRBD1; CDR3 length: 14; clone size: .; J gene: TRBJ2-1; V gene: TRBV28; CDR3 DNA: TGTGCCAGCAGTCCCGGGACAGGATACAATGAGCAGTTCTTC; CDR3 protein: CASSPGTGYNEQFF
D gene: .; CDR3 length: 14; clone size: once; J gene: TRBJ1-1; V gene: TRBV19; CDR3 DNA: TGTGCCAGTAGTATCCCCAGGTTGAACACTGAAGCTTTCTTT; CDR3 protein: CASSIPRLNTEAFF
D gene: TRBD2; CDR3 length: 16; clone size: .; J gene: TRBJ2-3; V gene: TRBV5-1; CDR3 DNA: TGCGCCAGCAGCTTGAGACTAGCGGGAGAGGTGGATACGCAGTATTTT; CDR3 protein: CASSLRLAGEVDTQYF